One sample yielded the 19 T cell receptor beta chains listed below, sequenced in a study of CD8+CD57+ T cells in acquired aplastic anemia (dated by TCRdb to 2016 to 2019). Expansion of CD8+CD57+ cells had been shown by flow cytometry in the patients chosen for sequencing. For sequencing, an Illumina HiSeq 2000 was employed. Genomic DNA served as template for TCR beta VDJ combination and CDR3 sequence profiling. TCRdb handled the public reads itself, with Q25 trimming in fastp and clone calling in MiXCR, and kept productive beta chains. Under each unique CDR3 protein, matching rows form one entry showing the most common genes and DNA. Counted in this sample were 100,000 to 150,000 distinct CDR3 sequences; about two fifths of them appeared once. Jointly, the top ten make up about 2.4% of the sample. The specimen was sorted CD4+, CD8+, or CD8+CD57+ T cells (not recorded which) from PBMCs. These receptors were collected from a human donor with aplastic anemia.

To note about this clonotype: A read error may be the cause here, since a much bigger clone is one base away. The rearrangement uses TRBV20-1 and TRBJ2-3, with D tentatively TRBD2 (7 bases). The CDR3 runs to 14 residues. CDR1 is DFQATT and CDR2 is SNEGSKA in the germline V gene (reference sequence). CDR3 protein: CRAKWGGAADTQYF. The CDR3, as DNA: TGCAGGGCTAAATGGGGGGGGGCGGCAGATACGCAGTATTTT.

This clonotype was seen only a few times. This rearrangement joins TRBV18 to TRBJ1-2; 7 bases align to TRBD1. From germline, CDR1 is KGHSH and CDR2 LQKENI. This CDR3 has 14 amino acids. Unmatched junction bases numbered 4, after V lost 3 bases and J lost 3 bases. The CDR3: CASSPQTGDYGYTF. DNA for the CDR3: TGTGCCAGCTCACCGCAAACAGGGGACTATGGCTACACCTTC. Drawing the rest from reference TRBV18 and TRBJ1-2, the complete variable domain is NAGVMQNPRHLVRRRGQEARLRCSPMKGHSHVYWYRQLPEEGLKFMVYLQKENIIDESGMPKERFSAEFPKEGPSILRIQQVVRGDSAAYFCASSPQTGDYGYTFGSGTRLTVV.

In its sample, this clonotype was seen many times. The CDR3 region is CASRGTSEQPQHF. CDR3 DNA: TGTGCCAGCCGCGGTACATCGGAACAGCCCCAGCATTTT. V is TRBV2 and J is TRBJ1-5, with D unresolved. Germline loops: CDR1 SNHLY, CDR2 FYNNEI. Trimming left V 8 bases short and J 7 bases short, with 15 bases between. This CDR3 spans 13 amino acids.

The chain carries TRBV20-1 and TRBJ2-1, with TRBD2 matching 8 bases. This CDR3 contains 10 residues. Losses at the gene ends were 6 bases for V and 9 bases for J; bases not matched to a gene: 1. From germline, CDR1 is DFQATT and CDR2 SNEGSKA (reference sequence). This CDR3 reads CSAGRGEQFF. The DNA of the CDR3 is TGCAGTGCCGGGAGGGGTGAGCAGTTCTTC.

This clonotype was seen many times. The chain joins TRBV5-1 to TRBJ2-1, with TRBD2 identical over 9 bases. The J segment lost 5 bases and the V segment lost 1 base, leaving 4 bases of the junction unmatched. CDR3 length: 15 amino acids. Germline lookup yields CDR1 SGHRS and CDR2 YFSETQ. CDR3 sequence (DNA): TGCGCCAGCAGCTTGACGGTAGCGGGGGACAATGAGCAGTTCTTC. Protein product: CASSLTVAGDNEQFF.

In its sample, this clonotype was seen many times. The genes are TRBV3-1 and TRBJ2-5; no definite D call. Germline CDR1 reads LGHDT; CDR2 reads YNNKEL (reference sequence). The CDR3 is made up of 16 amino acids. Trimming pared 4 bases from V and 0 bases from J, leaving 15 bases between. The CDR3 DNA sequence: TGTGCCAGCAGCCCGTCGTCCGTATCGTACCAAGAGACCCAGTACTTC. Its protein is CASSPSSVSYQETQYF.

The chain carries TRBV12-5 and TRBJ2-1; 13 bases line up with TRBD2. Germline CDR1 and CDR2: LGHNT and FRNRAP. J lost 7 bases, V lost 4 bases, and 10 bases had no gene match. The CDR3 covers 17 residues. The chain's CDR3 is CASGSPLGLAGKNEQFF. Written as DNA, the CDR3 is TGTGCTAGTGGTTCTCCCTTGGGACTAGCGGGGAAGAATGAGCAGTTCTTC.

With regard to this clonotype: Given a much more abundant clone one base away, this may be a read error. The V gene is TRBV6-1, the J gene TRBJ2-7; D possibly corresponds to TRBD1 (6 bases). The germline CDR1 and CDR2 sequences are MNHNS and SASEGT. The CDR3 length is 15 residues. The DNA for the CDR3 is TGTGCCCGCAGTGAAGGGCAGGGGTCCGCCTACGAGCAGTACGTC. Its protein is CARSEGQGSAYEQYV.

V usage is TRBV10-3 and J usage is TRBJ2-1, with 7 bases identical to TRBD1. The germline V gene has CDR1 ENHRY and CDR2 SYGVKD. The trim removed 8 bases at V and 6 bases at J, leaving 1 base unmatched. The CDR3 spans 11 residues. CDR3 DNA sequence: TGTGCCATCGGGGACAGCAATGAGCAGTTCTTC. Its protein is CAIGDSNEQFF.

Many counts were recorded for this clonotype. The chain employs TRBV4-1 and TRBJ2-5; 10 bases align to TRBD2. The CDR3 sequence is 16 residues long. Trimming cost V 0 bases and J 3 bases; bases outside gene matches: 4. Germline-derived CDR1 and CDR2 are MGHRA and YSYEKL. Here the CDR3 reads CASSQEGLAGEETQYF. CDR3 coding DNA: TGCGCCAGCAGCCAAGAAGGGCTAGCGGGGGAAGAGACCCAGTACTTC.

Concerning this clonotype itself: Because the CDR3 is missing its conserved closing phenylalanine or tryptophan, this is likely a read error. The limits of the CDR3 on the DNA are not certain, so only TCRdb's listed CDR3 is given. The rearrangement joins TRBV9 to TRBJ1-6. Germline values: CDR1 SGDLS, CDR2 YYNGEE. The CDR3 length is 14 residues, termini included. This CDR3 reads CASSVLAVDSPLQL.

This clonotype occurred once. CDR3 bases: TGTGCCAGTAACGTGGGGCTGGAAGCTTTCTTT. This translates into CASNVGLEAFF. The J gene is TRBJ1-1, the V gene TRBV19; D is possibly TRBD1 (5 bases). Trimming took off 7 bases at V and 8 bases at J, with 11 bases between the two ends. CDR1 and CDR2 from the germline V gene are LNHDA and SQIVND (reference sequence). This CDR3 is 11 amino acids long.

There are a few counts of this clonotype. The genes are TRBV28 and TRBJ2-2, with D possibly being TRBD1 (5 bases). This CDR3 comprises 13 residues. Germline CDR1 MDHEN, CDR2 SYDVKM. Between the trimmed V and J ends, which lost 6 bases and 7 bases, there was a span of 12 bases. Here the CDR3 reads CASRKHRNGELFF. For the CDR3, the DNA is TGTGCCAGCAGGAAACACAGGAACGGGGAGCTGTTTTTT.

At least ten counts were recorded for this clonotype. The chain carries TRBV7-3 and TRBJ1-1; D not certain. V was shortened by 5 bases and J by 6 bases, with 16 bases between the two germline ends. Germline assignment: CDR1 SGHTA and CDR2 FQGTGA. CDR3 length: 14 amino acids. CDR3 nucleotides: TGTGCCAGCAGCCCAACGACAAGGCCTTCTGAAGCTTTCTTT. As protein: CASSPTTRPSEAFF. Variable domain in full (rest from reference TRBV7-3 and TRBJ1-1): GAGVSQTPSNKVTEKGKYVELRCDPISGHTALYWYRQSLGQGPEFLIYFQGTGAADDSGLPNDRFFAVRPEGSVSTLKIQRTERGDSAVYLCASSPTTRPSEAFFGQGTRLTVV.

The sample holds one count of this clonotype. A much more abundant neighbour one base away suggests this may be a read error. The gene calls are TRBV20-1 and TRBJ2-3, with D possibly being TRBD2 (7 bases). The CDR3 has 14 amino acids. CDR1 is DFQATT and CDR2 is SNEGSKA in the germline V gene (reference sequence). The CDR3 here is CSAKWGGAADTRYF. The DNA for the CDR3 is TGCAGTGCTAAATGGGGGGGGGCGGCAGATACGCGGTATTTT.

This clonotype was found many times. The J gene is TRBJ2-7, the V gene TRBV6-5; TRBD1 agrees at 8 bases. Per germline, CDR1 MNHEY and CDR2 SVGAGI. Trimming cost V 2 bases and J 2 bases; bases outside gene matches: 5. The CDR3 extends over 15 amino acids. CDR3 loop: CASSYGQGITYEQYF. In nucleotides, the CDR3 is TGTGCCAGCAGTTACGGACAGGGTATAACCTACGAGCAGTACTTC.

Details on this clonotype: A much larger clonotype is one base distant, so this may be a read error. The J gene is TRBJ1-5, the V gene TRBV7-2; tentative D call: TRBD1 (5 bases). V lost 1 base to trimming and J lost 6 bases, with 13 bases between them. The CDR3 loop spans 15 amino acids. CDR1 is SGHTA and CDR2 is FQGNSA in the germline V gene. Here the CDR3 DNA reads TGTGCCAGCAGCTTAGGGAGGACACGGAGTCAGCCCCAGCATTTT. Its protein product is CASSLGRTRSQPQHF.

The chain employs TRBV12-3 or TRBV12-4 and TRBJ2-3, with TRBD2 identical over 11 bases. The CDR3 loop spans 17 amino acids. V trimming: 5 bases; J trimming: 4 bases; junction bases outside the gene matches: 11. In nucleotides, the CDR3 is TGTGCCAGCAGTCTCCAACTTAGCGGGGGGGAGGCAGATACGCAGTATTTT. As protein: CASSLQLSGGEADTQYF.

Concerning this clonotype itself: A single base separates this from a much larger clone, so it may be a read error. The V and J genes are TRBV11-2 and TRBJ2-3, with a tentative D call TRBD1 (7 bases). This CDR3 has 17 amino acids. The germline gives CDR1 SGHAT, CDR2 FQNNGV. DNA of the CDR3: TGTGCCAGCAGCTTAGAACGGAGGGGGACAGACACAGATCCGCAGTATTTT. Translation: CASSLERRGTDTDPQYF.